This T cell receptor (beta chain) came from a study of blood T cells in healthy people across ages. In the study overall: Template switching captured about one barcoded beta molecule per two T cells. Overall study results and limits: Across the age range, TCR beta diversity per million T cells fell in a roughly linear way. CMV status of donors was not determined, possibly confounding expanded clonotype changes.

This clonotype was seen repeatedly, ten times or more. Its antigen is still unknown. The CDR3 runs to 14 residues. Germline-derived CDR1 and CDR2 are ENHRY and SYGVKD. The germline V and J ends were trimmed by 3 bases and 2 bases, with 10 bases remaining between them. Alongside a J-beta primer mix, a sample-barcoded 5' primer served in a second PCR lasting about 7 to 12 cycles. Carrying 12 random nucleotides, a template-switch adaptor labeled each individual cDNA molecule. TCRdb itself ran the 5' RACE reads through MiXCR, one entry per CDR3 protein. The sample holds approximately 1,100,000 distinct CDR3 sequences, more than 35% seen once.

This clonotype originated in a woman aged 55-69 years in good health. Sequencing was performed on blood. The chain uses TRBV10-3 and TRBJ1-2; no clear D gene. CDR3 loop: CAISDAGRNYGYTF. CDR3 sequence (DNA): TGTGCCATCAGTGATGCCGGCAGGAACTATGGCTACACCTTC.